This T cell receptor beta chain was identified during a study of shared clonotypes between healthy human individuals. On the study more broadly: Each donor had three CD4 naive, three CD4 memory, two CD8 naive and one CD8 memory plate. Study-wide points: Sharing across four donors was highest in naive CD4 (approximately 5%) and lowest in memory CD8 (0.4%).

This CDR3 spans 13 amino acids. V was clipped by 2 bases and J by 5 bases, with 11 bases between them. The germline gives CDR1 SGHNT, CDR2 YYREEE (reference sequence). In the source study's methods: Junction-only sequences without quality scores came from ImmunoSEQ, so filtering differed. Clones were read by immunoSEQ multiplex PCR, and TCRdb kept only the in-frame ones, dropping some. The V and J calls and the clone size are those of that table, but D and trimming were determined from the DNA. The table lists around 620,000 clones, about 95% of them singletons, with approximately 0.11% in the top ten. As regards this clone: Its antigen is unknown.

As defined, naive CD8 cells were CD45RO-negative and positively selected for CCR7, with terminally differentiated effector memory CD45RA+ cells excluded. Sequenced input: naive CD8+ T cells sorted from blood. The rearrangement uses TRBV5-4 and TRBJ2-7; D tentatively reads TRBD1 or TRBD2 (6 bases each). The TCR comes from a woman in her thirties in good health. CDR3 protein: CASSFKGGHEQYF. The CDR3 DNA reads as TGTGCCAGCAGCTTTAAGGGGGGCCACGAGCAGTACTTC.